This TCR beta chain is from a study of Tregs in tolerant kidney transplant recipients. Germline trimming cut 7 bases from V and 5 bases from J; bases unmatched to any gene: 6. The CDR3 spans 13 residues. The V gene's germline CDR1 is MNHNS and CDR2 SASEGT. The method was immunoSEQ multiplex PCR; TCRdb's version includes in-frame clones alone and lacks a portion of them. The data show roughly 250,000 clones, 80% to 85% seen once. Material: CD4+ T cells from blood. The clonotype originates from a human donor in good health. The J gene is TRBJ1-1, the V gene TRBV6-1, with TRBD1 matching 8 bases. CDR3 in amino acids: CASTRDRGTEAFF. As DNA, the CDR3 is TGTGCCAGCACCCGAGACAGGGGTACTGAAGCTTTCTTT.